This T cell receptor beta chain emerged from a study of blood T cell repertoires in COVID-19 (dated by TCRdb to about 2020). In the study overall: The collaborator samples originated in the United States, Italy and Spain and spanned the acute and convalescent phases of COVID-19. Samples came from the ongoing ImmuneRACE study (first 160 participants) plus 1,254 subjects from 6 global collaborators. Where available, HLA class I and class II types were obtained from metadata supplied by the sample provider rather than from assay-based typing. A freely available public database, intended as a resource for researchers studying the immune response to SARS-CoV-2, is where the repertoires were released. Deeply sampled blood TCRbeta repertoires from subjects exposed to, actively infected with, or recovered from COVID-19 were included in the dataset. Nearly every sample came with metadata listing a de-identified subject ID, COVID-19 status, age in years and sex. The prospective study material was composed of cDNA or gDNA derived from T cells, B-cell-depleted T cells, or PBMCs. Findings and caveats that apply to the study as a whole: The quantity of clinical and demographic metadata differed by source and by participant and was supplied without curation.

About this clone: Its target antigen remains unknown. Base quality data are lacking; no much larger clone is found one base away.

Whole blood was collected in K2EDTA tubes by collaborating institutions according to the institutions' own protocols. Collaborator samples were shipped for TCRbeta analysis as frozen whole blood, isolated PBMCs, or DNA extracted from either sample type. The immunoSEQ Assay, a bias-controlled multiplex PCR, was used to amplify TCRbeta CDR3 regions from genomic DNA. In the paper's pipeline: Within the assay, amplification of reference gene primers was used to estimate how many nucleated cells each sample contained. Sequence reads were collapsed and filtered to measure the absolute abundance of every unique TCRbeta CDR3 rearrangement. For each sample, productive Simpson clonality was calculated by taking the square root of Simpson's diversity index across productive rearrangements. TCRdb re-hosts the immuneACCESS table, in-frame sequences only. Its copies lack some clones; in the studies checked, an unresolved V gene accounts for under half of them, and the cause for the rest is not known. V and J calls and clone size are copied from that table; D and trimming were computed from the DNA. The sample includes about 60,000 clones, with around 88% observed a single time. The biggest ten clones account for over 4% of the sample.

The CDR3 spans 16 residues, from the cysteine through the phenylalanine. Only the CDR3 region is kept as DNA, spanning 48 bases read in frame from base 1. The material sequenced was peripheral blood. The V and J segments used are TRBV21-1 and TRBJ1-5; whether TRBD1, the table's D call, matches the DNA was not checked. TRBV21-1 is classified as a pseudogene. The sequence derives from a man in his 60s with acute or convalescent COVID-19. The encoded CDR3 is CASSKRQGRNNQPQHF. DNA sequence: TGTGCCAGCAGCAAAAGACAGGGAAGAAATAATCAGCCCCAGCATTTT.